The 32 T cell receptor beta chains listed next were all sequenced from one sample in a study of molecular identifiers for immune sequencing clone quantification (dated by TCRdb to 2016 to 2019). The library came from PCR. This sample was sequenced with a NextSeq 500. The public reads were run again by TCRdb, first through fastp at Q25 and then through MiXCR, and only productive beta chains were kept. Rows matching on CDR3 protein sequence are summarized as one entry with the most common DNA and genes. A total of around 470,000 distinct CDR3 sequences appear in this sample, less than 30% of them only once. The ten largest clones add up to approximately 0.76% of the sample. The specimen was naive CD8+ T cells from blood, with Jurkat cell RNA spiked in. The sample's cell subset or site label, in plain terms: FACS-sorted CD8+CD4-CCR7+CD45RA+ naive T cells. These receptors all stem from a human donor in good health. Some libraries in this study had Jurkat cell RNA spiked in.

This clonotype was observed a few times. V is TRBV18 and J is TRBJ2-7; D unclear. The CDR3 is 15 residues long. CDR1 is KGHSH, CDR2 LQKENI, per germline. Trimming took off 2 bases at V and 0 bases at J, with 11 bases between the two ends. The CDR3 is CASSPGKHSSYEQYF. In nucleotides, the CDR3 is TGTGCCAGCTCACCAGGGAAGCATAGCTCCTACGAGCAGTACTTC.

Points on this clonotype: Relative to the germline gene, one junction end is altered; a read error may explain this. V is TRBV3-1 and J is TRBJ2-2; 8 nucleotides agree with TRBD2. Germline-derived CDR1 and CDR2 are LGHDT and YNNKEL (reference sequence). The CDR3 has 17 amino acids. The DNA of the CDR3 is TGTGCCAGCAGCCAAGATTTCTCCGGGAGGGAGACCGGGGAGCTGATGTTT. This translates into CASSQDFSGRETGELMF.

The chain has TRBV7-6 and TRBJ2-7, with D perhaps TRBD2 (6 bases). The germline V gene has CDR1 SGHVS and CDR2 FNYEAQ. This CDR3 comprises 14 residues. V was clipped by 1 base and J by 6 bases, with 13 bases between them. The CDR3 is CASSLDQGGGEQYF. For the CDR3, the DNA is TGTGCCAGCAGCTTAGATCAGGGAGGAGGCGAGCAGTACTTC.

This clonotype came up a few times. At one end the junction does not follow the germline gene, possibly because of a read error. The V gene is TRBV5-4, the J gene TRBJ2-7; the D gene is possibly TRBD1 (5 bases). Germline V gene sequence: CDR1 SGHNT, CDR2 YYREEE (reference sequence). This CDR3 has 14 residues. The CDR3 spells CARSLWTSPYEQYF. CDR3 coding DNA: TGTGCCAGGAGCTTATGGACAAGTCCCTACGAGCAGTACTTC.

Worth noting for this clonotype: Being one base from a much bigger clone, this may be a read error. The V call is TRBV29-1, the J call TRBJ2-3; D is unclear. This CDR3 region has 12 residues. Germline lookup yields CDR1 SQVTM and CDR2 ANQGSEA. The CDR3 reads CNARTSTDTQYF. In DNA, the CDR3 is TGCAACGCTAGAACTAGCACAGATACGCAGTATTTT.

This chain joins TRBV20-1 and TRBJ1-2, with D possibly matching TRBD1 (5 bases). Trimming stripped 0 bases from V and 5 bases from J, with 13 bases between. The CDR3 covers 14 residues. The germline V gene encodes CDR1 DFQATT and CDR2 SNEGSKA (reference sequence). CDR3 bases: TGCAGTGCTAGAGATAGCGGGGAGGGGTATGGCTACACCTTC. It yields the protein CSARDSGEGYGYTF.

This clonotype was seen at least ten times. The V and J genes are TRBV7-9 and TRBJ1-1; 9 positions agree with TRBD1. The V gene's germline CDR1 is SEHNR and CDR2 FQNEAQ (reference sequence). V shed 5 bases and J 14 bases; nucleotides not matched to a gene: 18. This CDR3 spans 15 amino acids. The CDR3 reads CASSPRTGASWDSFF. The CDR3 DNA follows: TGTGCCAGCAGCCCCAGGACAGGGGCCTCTTGGGATTCGTTCTTT.

DNA for the CDR3: TGCGCCAGCAGCTACAATGGACTAGCGGGGATCACAGATACGCAGTATTTT. This gives the protein CASSYNGLAGITDTQYF. The V and J genes are TRBV5-1 and TRBJ2-3, with 12 bases lining up with TRBD2. Germline V gene data show CDR1 as SGHRS and CDR2 as YFSETQ. This CDR3 has 17 amino acids. The junction had 7 bases not matched to a gene; V was cut back by 3 bases and J by 2 bases.

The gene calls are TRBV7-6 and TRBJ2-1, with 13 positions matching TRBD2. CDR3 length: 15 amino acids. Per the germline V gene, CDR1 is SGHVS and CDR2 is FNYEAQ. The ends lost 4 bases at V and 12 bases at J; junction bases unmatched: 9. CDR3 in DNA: TGTGCCAGCAGCTCCCGGACTAGCGGGAGCGAGGGGCAGTTCTTC. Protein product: CASSSRTSGSEGQFF.

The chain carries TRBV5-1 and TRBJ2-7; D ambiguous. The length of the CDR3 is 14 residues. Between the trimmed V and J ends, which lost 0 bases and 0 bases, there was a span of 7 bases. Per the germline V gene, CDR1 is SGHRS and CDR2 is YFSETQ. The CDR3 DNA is TGCGCCAGCAGCTTGGCCTACGACTCCTACGAGCAGTACTTC. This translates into CASSLAYDSYEQYF.

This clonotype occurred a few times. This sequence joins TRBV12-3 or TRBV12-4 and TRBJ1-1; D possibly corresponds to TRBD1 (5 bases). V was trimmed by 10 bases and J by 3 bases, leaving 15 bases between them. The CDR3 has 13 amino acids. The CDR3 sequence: CATDPGPDTEAFF. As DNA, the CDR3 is TGTGCCACCGATCCGGGACCCGACACTGAAGCTTTCTTT.

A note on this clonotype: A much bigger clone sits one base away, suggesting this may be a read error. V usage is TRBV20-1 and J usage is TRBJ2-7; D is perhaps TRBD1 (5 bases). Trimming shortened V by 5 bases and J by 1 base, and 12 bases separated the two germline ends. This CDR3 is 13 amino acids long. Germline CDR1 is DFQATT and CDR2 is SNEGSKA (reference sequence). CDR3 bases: TGCAGTGCTGGAACTCCAGGGTCCTACGAGCAGTACTTC. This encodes CSAGTPGSYEQYF.

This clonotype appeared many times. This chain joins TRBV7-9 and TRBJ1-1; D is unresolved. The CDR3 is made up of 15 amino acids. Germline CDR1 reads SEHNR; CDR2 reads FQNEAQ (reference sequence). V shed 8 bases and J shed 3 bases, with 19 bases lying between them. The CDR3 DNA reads TGTGCCAGCCGGTACGGGTCGGGCCAGGACACTGAAGCTTTCTTT. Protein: CASRYGSGQDTEAFF.

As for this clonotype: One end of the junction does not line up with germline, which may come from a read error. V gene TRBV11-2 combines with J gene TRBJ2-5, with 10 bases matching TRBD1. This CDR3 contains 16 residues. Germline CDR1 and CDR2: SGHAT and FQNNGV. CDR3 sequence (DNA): TGTGCCAGCAGCCTGAGTTGGACAGGGGGAGGCGAGACCCGGTACTTC. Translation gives CASSLSWTGGGETRYF.

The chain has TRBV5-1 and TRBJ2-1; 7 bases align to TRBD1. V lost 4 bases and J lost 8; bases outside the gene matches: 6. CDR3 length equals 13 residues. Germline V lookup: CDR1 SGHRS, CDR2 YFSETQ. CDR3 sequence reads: CASSLARGYEQFF. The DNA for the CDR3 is TGCGCCAGCAGCCTCGCCAGGGGGTATGAGCAGTTCTTC.

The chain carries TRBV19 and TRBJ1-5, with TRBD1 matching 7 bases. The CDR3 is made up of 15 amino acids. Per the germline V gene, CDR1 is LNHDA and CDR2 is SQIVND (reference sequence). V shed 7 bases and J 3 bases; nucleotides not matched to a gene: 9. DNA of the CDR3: TGTGCCAGTACCCCAGGACAGGACCCCAATCAGCCCCAGCATTTT. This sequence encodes CASTPGQDPNQPQHF.

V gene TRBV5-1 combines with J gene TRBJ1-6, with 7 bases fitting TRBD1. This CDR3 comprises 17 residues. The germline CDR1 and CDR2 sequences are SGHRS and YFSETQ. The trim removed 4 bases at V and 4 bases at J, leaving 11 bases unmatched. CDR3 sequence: CASSKGQLNLYNSPLHF. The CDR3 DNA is TGCGCCAGCAGCAAGGGACAGCTCAACCTATATAATTCACCCCTCCACTTT.

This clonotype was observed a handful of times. The CDR3 DNA follows: TGTGCCAGCAGCTCCGTCCCTTTACGCGAGCAGTACTTC. Its protein product is CASSSVPLREQYF. The V gene is TRBV7-2, the J gene TRBJ2-7; no clear D gene. The V and J ends lost 4 bases and 6 bases respectively, with 13 bases between them. The CDR3 sequence is 13 residues long. In germline, CDR1 is SGHTA, CDR2 FQGNSA.

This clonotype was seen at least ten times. The CDR3 loop reads CASSLLPGQGSNEQYF. The CDR3, as DNA: TGTGCCAGCAGTTTACTGCCGGGACAGGGGAGCAACGAGCAGTACTTC. This sequence joins TRBV27 and TRBJ2-7; 10 bases line up with TRBD1. V was pared by 2 bases and J by 5 bases, with 9 bases of the junction left unmatched. This CDR3 comprises 16 residues. The germline V gene has CDR1 MNHEY and CDR2 SMNVEV (reference sequence).

The CDR3 loop reads CAISEKGGTDTQYF. In nucleotides, the CDR3 is TGTGCCATCAGTGAGAAGGGGGGTACAGATACGCAGTATTTT. V and J are TRBV10-3 and TRBJ2-3; D might be TRBD1 or TRBD2, each matching 6 bases. CDR3 length equals 14 residues. CDR1 is ENHRY, CDR2 SYGVKD, per germline. Trimming took 2 bases from V and 3 from J, leaving 9 bases between them.

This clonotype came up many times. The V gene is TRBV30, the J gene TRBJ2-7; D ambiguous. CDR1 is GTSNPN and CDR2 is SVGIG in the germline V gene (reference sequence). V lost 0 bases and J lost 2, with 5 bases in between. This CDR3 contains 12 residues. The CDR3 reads CAWSVSAYEQYF. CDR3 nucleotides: TGTGCCTGGAGTGTAAGTGCCTACGAGCAGTACTTC.

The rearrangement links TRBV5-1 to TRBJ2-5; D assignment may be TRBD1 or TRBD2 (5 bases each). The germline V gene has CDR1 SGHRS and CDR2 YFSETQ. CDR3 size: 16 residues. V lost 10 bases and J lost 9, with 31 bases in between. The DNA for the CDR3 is TGCGCCGGCGGCGGACCCGGGACCGGGGCTAGTGCGCCCCAGTACTTC. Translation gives CAGGGPGTGASAPQYF. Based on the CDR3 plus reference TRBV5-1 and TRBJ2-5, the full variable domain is KAGVTQTPRYLIKTRGQQVTLSCSPISGHRSVSWYQQTPGQGLQFLFEYFSETQRNKGNFPGRFSGRQFSNSRSEMNVSTLELGDSALYLCAGGGPGTGASAPQYFGPGTRLLVL.

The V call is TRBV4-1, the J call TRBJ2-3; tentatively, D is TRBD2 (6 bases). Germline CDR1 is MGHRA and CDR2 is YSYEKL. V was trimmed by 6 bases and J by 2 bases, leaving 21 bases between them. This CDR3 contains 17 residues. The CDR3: CASSYSWDSLYTDTQYF. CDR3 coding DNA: TGCGCCAGCAGTTATTCCTGGGACTCCTTATACACAGATACGCAGTATTTT.

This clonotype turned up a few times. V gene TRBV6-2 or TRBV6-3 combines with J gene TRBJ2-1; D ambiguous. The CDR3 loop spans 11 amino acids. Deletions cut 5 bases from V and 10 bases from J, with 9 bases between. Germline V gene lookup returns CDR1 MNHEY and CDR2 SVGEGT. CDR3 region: CASSTTREQFF. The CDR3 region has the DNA TGTGCCAGCAGTACGACGCGGGAGCAGTTCTTC.

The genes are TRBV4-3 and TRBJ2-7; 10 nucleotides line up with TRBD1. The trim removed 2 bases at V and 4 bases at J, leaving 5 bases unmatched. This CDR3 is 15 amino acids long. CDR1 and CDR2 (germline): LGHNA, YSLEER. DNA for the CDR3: TGCGCCAGCAGCCAAACCGACAGGGGGCATTACGAGCAGTACTTC. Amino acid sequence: CASSQTDRGHYEQYF.

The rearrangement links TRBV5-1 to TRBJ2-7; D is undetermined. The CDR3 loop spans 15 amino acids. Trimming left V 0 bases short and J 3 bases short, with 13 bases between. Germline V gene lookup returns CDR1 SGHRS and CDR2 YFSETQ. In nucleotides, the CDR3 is TGCGCCAGCAGCTTGGGAGTTGGTCTGAACTACGAGCAGTACTTC. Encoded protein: CASSLGVGLNYEQYF.

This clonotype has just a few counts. CDR3 nucleotide sequence: TGTGCCAGCAGTCCCCCGGGACAGCCATCCTACACCTTC. Its protein product is CASSPPGQPSYTF. V and J are TRBV12-3 or TRBV12-4 and TRBJ1-2, with 7 bases fitting TRBD1. The CDR3 is 13 amino acids. The V and J ends lost 5 bases and 10 bases, in that order; junction bases with no gene match: 10.

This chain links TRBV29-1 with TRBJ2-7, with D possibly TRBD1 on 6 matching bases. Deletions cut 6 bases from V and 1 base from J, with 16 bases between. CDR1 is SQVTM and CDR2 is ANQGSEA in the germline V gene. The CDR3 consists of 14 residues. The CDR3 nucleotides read TGCAGCGTAGCCGGGACAAGTTTGTCCTACGAGCAGTACTTC. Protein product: CSVAGTSLSYEQYF.

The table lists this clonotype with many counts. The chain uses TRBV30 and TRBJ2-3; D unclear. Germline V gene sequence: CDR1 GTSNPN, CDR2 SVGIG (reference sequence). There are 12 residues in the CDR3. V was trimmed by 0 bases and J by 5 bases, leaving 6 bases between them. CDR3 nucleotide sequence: TGTGCCTGGAGTGTACTTGGAGATACGCAGTATTTT. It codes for CAWSVLGDTQYF.

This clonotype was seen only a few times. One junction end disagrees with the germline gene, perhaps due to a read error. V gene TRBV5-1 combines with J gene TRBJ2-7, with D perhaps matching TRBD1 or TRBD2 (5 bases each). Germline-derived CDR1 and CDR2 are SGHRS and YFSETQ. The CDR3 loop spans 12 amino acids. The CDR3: CASSPGPAGQDF. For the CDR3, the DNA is TGCGCCAGCAGCCCGGGACCTGCTGGCCAAGACTTC. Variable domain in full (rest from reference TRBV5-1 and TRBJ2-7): KAGVTQTPRYLIKTRGQQVTLSCSPISGHRSVSWYQQTPGQGLQFLFEYFSETQRNKGNFPGRFSGRQFSNSRSEMNVSTLELGDSALYLCASSPGPAGQDFGPGTRLTVT.

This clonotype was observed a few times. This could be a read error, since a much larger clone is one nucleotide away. CDR3 protein: CSVEGQERGISETQYF. The CDR3 DNA is TGCAGCGTTGAAGGACAGGAGCGGGGTATCTCGGAGACCCAGTACTTC. The chain couples TRBV29-1 to TRBJ2-5; the D gene is possibly TRBD2 (7 bases). This CDR3 is built from 16 residues. The germline V gene has CDR1 SQVTM and CDR2 ANQGSEA. Trimming removed 1 base at V and 5 bases at J, with 20 bases between.

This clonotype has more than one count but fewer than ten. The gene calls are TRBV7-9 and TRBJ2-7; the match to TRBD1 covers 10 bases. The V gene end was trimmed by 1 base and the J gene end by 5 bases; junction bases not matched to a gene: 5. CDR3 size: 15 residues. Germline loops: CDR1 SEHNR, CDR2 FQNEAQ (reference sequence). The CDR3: CASSLGQGARNEQYF. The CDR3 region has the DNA TGTGCCAGCAGCTTAGGACAGGGGGCAAGGAACGAGCAGTACTTC.